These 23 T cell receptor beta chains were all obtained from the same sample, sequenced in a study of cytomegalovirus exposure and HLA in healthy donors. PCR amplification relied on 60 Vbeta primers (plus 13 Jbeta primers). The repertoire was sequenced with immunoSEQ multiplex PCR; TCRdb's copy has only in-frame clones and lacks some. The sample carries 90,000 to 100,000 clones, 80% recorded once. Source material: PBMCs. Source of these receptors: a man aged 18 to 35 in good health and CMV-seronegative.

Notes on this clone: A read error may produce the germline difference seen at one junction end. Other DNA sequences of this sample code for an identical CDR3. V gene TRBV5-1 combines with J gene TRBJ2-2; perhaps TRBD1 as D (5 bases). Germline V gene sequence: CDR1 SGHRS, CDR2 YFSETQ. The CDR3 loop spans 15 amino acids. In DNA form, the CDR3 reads TGCGCCAGCAGCTTATCCCACCAGGGCACCGGAGAGCTGTTTTTT. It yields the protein CASSLSHQGTGELFF.

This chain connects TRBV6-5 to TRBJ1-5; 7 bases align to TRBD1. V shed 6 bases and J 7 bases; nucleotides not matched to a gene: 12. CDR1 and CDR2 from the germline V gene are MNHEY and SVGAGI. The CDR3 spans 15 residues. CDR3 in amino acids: CASREGAHREQPQHF. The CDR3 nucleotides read TGTGCCAGCAGAGAGGGGGCCCATAGGGAGCAGCCCCAGCATTTT.

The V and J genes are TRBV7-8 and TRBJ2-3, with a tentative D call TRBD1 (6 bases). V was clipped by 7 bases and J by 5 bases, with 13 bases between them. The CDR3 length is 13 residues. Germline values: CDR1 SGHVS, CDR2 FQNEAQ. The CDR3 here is CASNTDRLDTQYF. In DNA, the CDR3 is TGTGCCAGCAACACCGACAGGTTAGATACGCAGTATTTT.

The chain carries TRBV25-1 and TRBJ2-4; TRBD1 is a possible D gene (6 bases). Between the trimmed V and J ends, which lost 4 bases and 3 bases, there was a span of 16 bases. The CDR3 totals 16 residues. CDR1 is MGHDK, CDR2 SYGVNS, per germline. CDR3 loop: CASSGNRALGKNIQYF. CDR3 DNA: TGTGCCAGCAGTGGCAACAGGGCTTTAGGCAAAAACATTCAGTACTTC.

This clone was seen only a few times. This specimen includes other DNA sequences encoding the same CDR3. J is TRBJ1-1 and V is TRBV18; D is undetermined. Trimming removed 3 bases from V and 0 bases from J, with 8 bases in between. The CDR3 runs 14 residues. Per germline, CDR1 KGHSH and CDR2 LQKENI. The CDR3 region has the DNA TGTGCCAGCTCACCTCCGAGTCTGAACACTGAAGCTTTCTTT. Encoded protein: CASSPPSLNTEAFF.

CDR3 nucleotides: TGTGCCAGCAGCTCCGGACAGGCCCTGAGCTCCTACGAGCAGTACTTC. It specifies CASSSGQALSSYEQYF. V is TRBV7-9 and J is TRBJ2-7; 7 bases match TRBD1. Losses at the gene ends were 4 bases for V and 0 bases for J; bases not matched to a gene: 9. Germline CDR1 reads SEHNR; CDR2 reads FQNEAQ (reference sequence). The CDR3 length is 16 residues.

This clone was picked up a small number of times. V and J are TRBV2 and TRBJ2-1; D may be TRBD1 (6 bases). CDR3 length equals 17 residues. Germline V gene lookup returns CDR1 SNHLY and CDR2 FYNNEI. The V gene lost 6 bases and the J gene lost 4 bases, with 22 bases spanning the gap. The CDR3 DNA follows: TGTGCCAGCAGCGAGGAGAGTGGGACACTGGGGTACAATGAGCAGTTCTTC. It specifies CASSEESGTLGYNEQFF.

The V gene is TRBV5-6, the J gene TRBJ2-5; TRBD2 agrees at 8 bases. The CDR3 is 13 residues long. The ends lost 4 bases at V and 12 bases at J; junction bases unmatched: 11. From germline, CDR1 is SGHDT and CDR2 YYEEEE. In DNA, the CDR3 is TGTGCCAGCAGCGGGGCGGGGGGCCCTAGGAAGTACTTC. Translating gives CASSGAGGPRKYF.

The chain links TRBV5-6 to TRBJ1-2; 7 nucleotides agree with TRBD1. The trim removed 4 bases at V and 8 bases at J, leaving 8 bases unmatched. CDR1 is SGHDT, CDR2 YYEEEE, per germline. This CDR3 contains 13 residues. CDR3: CASSLDRYRGYTF. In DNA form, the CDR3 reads TGTGCCAGCAGCCTGGACAGGTATCGGGGCTACACCTTC.

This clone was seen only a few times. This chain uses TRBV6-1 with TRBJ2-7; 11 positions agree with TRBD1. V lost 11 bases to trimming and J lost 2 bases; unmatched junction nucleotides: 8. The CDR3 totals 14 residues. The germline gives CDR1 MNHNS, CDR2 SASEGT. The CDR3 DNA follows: TGTGCCGGAGCCTGGGACAGGGGGACCTACGAGCAGTACTTC. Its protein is CAGAWDRGTYEQYF.

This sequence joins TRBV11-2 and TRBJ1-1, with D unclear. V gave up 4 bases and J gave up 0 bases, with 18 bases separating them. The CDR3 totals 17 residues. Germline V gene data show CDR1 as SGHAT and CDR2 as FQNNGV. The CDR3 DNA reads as TGTGCCAGCAGCTCACGGGCGGGAATCGCCTTGAACACTGAAGCTTTCTTT. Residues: CASSSRAGIALNTEAFF.

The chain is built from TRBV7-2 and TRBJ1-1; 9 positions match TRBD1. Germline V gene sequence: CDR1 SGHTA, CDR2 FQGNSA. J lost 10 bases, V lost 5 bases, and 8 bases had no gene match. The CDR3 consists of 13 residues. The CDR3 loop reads CASSRGQGRGAFF. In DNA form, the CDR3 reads TGTGCCAGCAGCCGGGGACAGGGCCGTGGAGCTTTCTTT.

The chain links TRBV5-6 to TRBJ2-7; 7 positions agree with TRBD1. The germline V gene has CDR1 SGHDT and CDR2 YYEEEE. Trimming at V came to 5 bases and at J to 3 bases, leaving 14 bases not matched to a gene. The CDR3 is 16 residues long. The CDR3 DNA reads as TGTGCCAGCAGAACCGGGACAGCACTTACCTTCTACGAGCAGTACTTC. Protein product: CASRTGTALTFYEQYF.

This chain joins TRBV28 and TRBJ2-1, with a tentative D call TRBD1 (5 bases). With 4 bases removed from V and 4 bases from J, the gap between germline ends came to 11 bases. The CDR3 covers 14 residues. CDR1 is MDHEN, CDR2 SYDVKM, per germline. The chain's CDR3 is CASSSPTAYNEQFF. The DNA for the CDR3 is TGTGCCAGCAGTTCCCCGACAGCATACAATGAGCAGTTCTTC.

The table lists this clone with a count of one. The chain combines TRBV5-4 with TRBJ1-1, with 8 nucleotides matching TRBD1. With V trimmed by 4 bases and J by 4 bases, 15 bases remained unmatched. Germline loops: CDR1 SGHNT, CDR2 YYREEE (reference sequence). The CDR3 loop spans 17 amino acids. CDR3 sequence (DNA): TGTGCCAGCAGCGCTGGACAGGGCAAAGTAGCGGGCACTGAAGCTTTCTTT. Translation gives CASSAGQGKVAGTEAFF.

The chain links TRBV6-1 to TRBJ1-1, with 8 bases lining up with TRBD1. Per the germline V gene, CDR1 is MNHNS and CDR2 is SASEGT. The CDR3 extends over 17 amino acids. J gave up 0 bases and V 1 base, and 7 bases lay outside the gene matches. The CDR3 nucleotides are TGTGCCAGCAGTGAAGTGGGACAGGTCTTCATGAACACTGAAGCTTTCTTT. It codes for CASSEVGQVFMNTEAFF.

CDR3 coding DNA: TGTGCCAGTAGAGAACAGGGTCCGTCCACCTTC. It yields the protein CASREQGPSTF. The rearrangement uses TRBV19 and TRBJ1-2; D is perhaps TRBD1 (6 bases). CDR3 size: 11 residues. The ends were cut back, 6 bases at V and 13 bases at J, with 15 bases in the middle. Germline CDR1 and CDR2: LNHDA and SQIVND (reference sequence).

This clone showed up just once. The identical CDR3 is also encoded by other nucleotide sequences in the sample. CDR3 sequence (DNA): TGTGCCACCAGCAGGGACAGATATGGCTACACCTTC. Protein: CATSRDRYGYTF. The gene calls are TRBV15 and TRBJ1-2, with a tentative D call TRBD1 (6 bases). With 3 bases removed from V and 5 bases from J, the gap between germline ends came to 7 bases. The CDR3 length is 12 residues. Germline-derived CDR1 and CDR2 are LNHNV and YYDKDF (reference sequence). Full variable domain (outside the CDR3, taken from reference TRBV15 and TRBJ1-2): DAMVIQNPRYQVTQFGKPVTLSCSQTLNHNVMYWYQQKSSQAPKLLFHYYDKDFNNEADTPDNFQSRRPNTSFCFLDIRSPGLGDTAMYLCATSRDRYGYTFGSGTRLTVV.

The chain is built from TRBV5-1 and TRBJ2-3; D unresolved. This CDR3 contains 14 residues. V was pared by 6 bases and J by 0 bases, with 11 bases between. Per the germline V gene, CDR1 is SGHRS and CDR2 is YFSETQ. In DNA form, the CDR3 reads TGCGCCAGCACCACCGGCGGTAGCACAGATACGCAGTATTTT. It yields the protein CASTTGGSTDTQYF.

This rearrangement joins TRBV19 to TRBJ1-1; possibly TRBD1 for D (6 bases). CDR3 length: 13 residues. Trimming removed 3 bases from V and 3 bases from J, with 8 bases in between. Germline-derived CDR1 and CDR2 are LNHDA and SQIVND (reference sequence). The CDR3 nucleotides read TGTGCCAGTAGTATGGGGGCTTACACTGAAGCTTTCTTT. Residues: CASSMGAYTEAFF.

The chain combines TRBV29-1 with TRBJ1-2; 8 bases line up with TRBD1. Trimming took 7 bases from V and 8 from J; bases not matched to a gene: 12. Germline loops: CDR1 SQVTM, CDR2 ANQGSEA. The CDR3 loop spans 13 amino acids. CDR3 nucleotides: TGCAGCGGGGGGGCAGGGGGCAGCCAGGGCTACACCTTC. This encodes CSGGAGGSQGYTF.

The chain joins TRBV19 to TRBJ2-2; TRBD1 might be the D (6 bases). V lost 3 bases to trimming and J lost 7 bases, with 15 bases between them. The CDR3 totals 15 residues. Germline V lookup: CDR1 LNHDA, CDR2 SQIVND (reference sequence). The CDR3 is CASSITGSKIGELFF. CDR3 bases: TGTGCCAGTAGTATCACAGGGTCAAAAATCGGGGAGCTGTTTTTT.

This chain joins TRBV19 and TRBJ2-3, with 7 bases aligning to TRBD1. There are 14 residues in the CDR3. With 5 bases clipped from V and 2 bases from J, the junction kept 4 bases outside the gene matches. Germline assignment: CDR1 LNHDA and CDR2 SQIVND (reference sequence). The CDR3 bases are TGTGCCAGTAGTTACGGACAGGCCACAGATACGCAGTATTTT. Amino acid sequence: CASSYGQATDTQYF.